The T cell receptor beta chain described here comes from a study of blood T cell repertoires in COVID-19. Across the whole study: Acute-phase and convalescent COVID-19 samples originated in the United States, Italy and Spain. Sample material is recorded as cDNA or gDNA derived from T cells, B-cell-depleted T cells, or PBMCs.

Deletions cut 3 bases from V and 5 bases from J, with 10 bases between. This CDR3 comprises 13 residues. CDR1 and CDR2 from the germline V gene are MNHEY and SMNVEV (reference sequence). Study processing details: Estimates of nucleated cell counts were drawn from the amplification of reference gene primers. Using immunoSEQ multiplex PCR, the repertoire was profiled, and TCRdb retains in-frame clones only, with some absent. That table supplies the V and J calls and clone size; D and trimming were determined from the DNA. The sample records 310,000 or so clones, around 88% being singletons. The sequencing input was peripheral blood. The TCR comes from a woman aged 25 to 45 who had recovered from COVID-19. The chain has TRBV27 and TRBJ1-1, with D perhaps TRBD1 (6 bases). CDR3 nucleotides: TGTGCCAGCAGTTTGGGAACAGGGACTGAAGCTTTCTTT. This encodes CASSLGTGTEAFF.